This T cell receptor beta chain comes out of a study of shared clonotypes between healthy human individuals. The overall study: Every donor yielded three CD4 naive, three CD4 memory, two CD8 naive and one CD8 memory plate.

Trimming pared 10 bases from V and 0 bases from J, leaving 10 bases between. Germline CDR1 is MNHNY and CDR2 is SVGAGI (reference sequence). The CDR3 totals 13 residues. Genomic DNA of each subset was evenly split across several immunoSEQ plates. Methods used by the authors: Filtering of immunoSEQ junctional sequences could not match full-length read filtering. Only in-frame clones appear in the TCRdb table, and some are missing; sequencing was by immunoSEQ multiplex PCR. The V and J calls and the clone size are those of that table, but D and trimming were determined from the DNA. This sample has about 2.1 million clones; under 95% occur once, and the top ten carry over 1.5%. Broader study findings: When compared with the clonotypes that were shared by all four sorted-subset donors, the non-shared clonotypes turned out to have lower generation probabilities.

Concerning this clone itself: The target antigen is unknown.

CD8 cells classed as naive were CD45RO-negative and positively selected for CCR7, excluding terminally differentiated effector memory CD45RA+ cells. The chain joins TRBV6-6 to TRBJ2-1; D unresolved. The receptor was derived from a man aged 18 to 30 in good health. Some clones in this sample may be carry-over from other donors' samples. Source material: naive CD8+ T cells from PBMCs. The CDR3 here is CATVESSYNEQFF. The CDR3 coding sequence is TGTGCCACCGTGGAGAGCTCCTACAATGAGCAGTTCTTC.